These T cell receptor beta chains were read from a single sample in a study of blood T cell repertoires in COVID-19. TCRdb's table, derived via immunoSEQ multiplex PCR, lists solely in-frame clones and lacks some. The sample contains 200,000 to 250,000 clones, about four fifths of which appear only once. The sequenced sample was peripheral blood. The origin of the receptors is a woman aged 45-65 years with active or convalescent COVID-19. Each CDR3 is given with its conserved first and last residue. The D gene is left open where the match is weak. Some rows mark clone size as missing; the rest say once, few, many or name a class of expanded clone.

j_call,clone_size,d_call,v_call,cdr3_aa,cdr3_nt
TRBJ1-5,-,TRBD1,TRBV3-1/TRBV3-2,CASSRSTGGAGNQPQHF,TGTGCCAGCAGCCGGTCGACAGGGGGCGCCGGCAATCAGCCCCAGCATTTT
TRBJ1-5,-,-,TRBV7-8,CASSLGPQGYSNQPQHF,TGTGCCAGCAGCTTAGGGCCTCAGGGTTATAGCAATCAGCCCCAGCATTTT
TRBJ2-5,-,TRBD1,TRBV5-1,CASSPTGTGGGETQYF,TGCGCCAGCAGCCCGACCGGGACAGGGGGCGGGGAGACCCAGTACTTC
TRBJ2-2,-,TRBD1,TRBV20-1,CSASSGQGDTGELFF,TGCAGTGCTAGTAGTGGACAGGGGGACACCGGGGAGCTGTTTTTT
TRBJ1-1,-,-,TRBV11-1,CASSLDDRNTEAFF,TGTGCCAGCAGCTTAGATGACAGAAACACTGAAGCTTTCTTT
TRBJ2-7,once,TRBD2,TRBV7-2,CASSSGGSGIRYF,TGTGCCAGCAGCTCCGGGGGAAGCGGGATTCGGTACTTC
TRBJ1-4,-,-,TRBV2,CASSGTAGNEKLFF,TGTGCCAGCAGTGGGACGGCAGGGAATGAAAAACTGTTTTTT
TRBJ2-7,-,TRBD2,TRBV5-1,CASSPGTSGRLSYEQYF,TGCGCCAGCAGCCCCGGGACTAGCGGGAGGCTCTCCTACGAGCAGTACTTC
TRBJ1-2,-,TRBD1,TRBV4-1,CASSQNRGNDGYTF,TGCGCCAGCAGCCAAAACAGGGGGAACGATGGCTACACCTTC
TRBJ2-2,-,TRBD1,TRBV2,CASTTGDTGELFF,TGTGCCAGTACAACAGGGGACACCGGGGAGCTGTTTTTT
TRBJ1-1,-,TRBD1,TRBV19,CASRDRASVVTEAFF,TGTGCCAGTAGAGACAGGGCGTCGGTGGTCACTGAAGCTTTCTTT
TRBJ1-5,-,-,TRBV19,CASSIGDTNQPQHF,TGTGCCAGTAGTATAGGTGATACTAATCAGCCCCAGCATTTT
TRBJ2-2,few,-,TRBV7-3,CASSSYNGELFF,TGTGCCAGCAGCTCCTATAACGGGGAGCTGTTTTTT
TRBJ2-6,-,TRBD1,TRBV5-5,CASSLQGKSGANVLTF,TGTGCCAGCAGCTTACAGGGGAAGTCCGGGGCCAACGTCCTGACTTTC
TRBJ1-6,-,-,TRBV2,CASRGGADRSPLHF,TGTGCCAGCAGGGGGGGGGCGGATCGGTCACCCCTCCACTTT